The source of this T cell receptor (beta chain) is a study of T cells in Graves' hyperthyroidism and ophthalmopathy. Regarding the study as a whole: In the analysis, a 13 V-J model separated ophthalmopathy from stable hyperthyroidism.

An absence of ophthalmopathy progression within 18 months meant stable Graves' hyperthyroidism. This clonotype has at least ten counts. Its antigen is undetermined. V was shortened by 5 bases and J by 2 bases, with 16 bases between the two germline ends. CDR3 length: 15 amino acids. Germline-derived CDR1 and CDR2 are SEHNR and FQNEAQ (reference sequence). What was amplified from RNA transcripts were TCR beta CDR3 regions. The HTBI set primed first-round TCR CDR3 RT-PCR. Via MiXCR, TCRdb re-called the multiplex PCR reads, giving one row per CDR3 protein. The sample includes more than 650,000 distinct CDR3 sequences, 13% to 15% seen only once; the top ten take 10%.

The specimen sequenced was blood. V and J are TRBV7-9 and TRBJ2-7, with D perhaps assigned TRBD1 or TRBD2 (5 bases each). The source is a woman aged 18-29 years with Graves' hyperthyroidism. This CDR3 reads CASSHEGTGTYEQYF. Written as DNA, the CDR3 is TGTGCCAGCAGCCACGAGGGGACGGGCACCTACGAGCAGTACTTC. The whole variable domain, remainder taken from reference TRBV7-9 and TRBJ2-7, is DTGVSQNPRHKITKRGQNVTFRCDPISEHNRLYWYRQTLGQGPEFLTYFQNEAQLEKSRLLSDRFSAERPKGSFSTLEIQRTEQGDSAMYLCASSHEGTGTYEQYFGPGTRLTVT.